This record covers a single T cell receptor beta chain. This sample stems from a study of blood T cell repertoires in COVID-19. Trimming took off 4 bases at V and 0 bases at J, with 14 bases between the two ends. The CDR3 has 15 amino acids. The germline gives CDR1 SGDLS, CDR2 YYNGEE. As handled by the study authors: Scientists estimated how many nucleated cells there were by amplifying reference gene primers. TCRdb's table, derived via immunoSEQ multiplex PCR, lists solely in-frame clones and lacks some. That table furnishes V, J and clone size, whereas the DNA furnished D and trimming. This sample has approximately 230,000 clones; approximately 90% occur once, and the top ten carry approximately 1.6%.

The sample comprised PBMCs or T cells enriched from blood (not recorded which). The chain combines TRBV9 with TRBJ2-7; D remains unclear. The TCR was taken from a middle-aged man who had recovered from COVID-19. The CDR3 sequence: CASSPAGDSSYEQYF. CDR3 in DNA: TGTGCCAGCAGCCCAGCTGGAGATAGCTCCTACGAGCAGTACTTC.